This is a list of T cell receptor beta chains from one sample in a study of blood T cell repertoires in COVID-19. The data were produced by immunoSEQ multiplex PCR, yet TCRdb's version contains in-frame clones alone and is incomplete. The data contain a few hundred thousand clones, 88% of them singletons. Sequenced material: peripheral blood. The origin of the receptors is a man aged 65 to 85 with acute or convalescent COVID-19. The CDR3 runs from the conserved cysteine through the conserved F or W. D genes are given only for firm matches. Some rows mark clone size as missing; the rest say once, few, many or name a class of expanded clone.

TRBD2	TRBV5-8	TRBJ2-7	once	TGTGCCAGCAGCTTGGTTGCTAGCGGGCTGTCCTACGAGCAGTACTTC	CASSLVASGLSYEQYF
TRBD1	TRBV29-1	TRBJ2-3	.	TGCAGCGTGGACAGGGGCACAGATACGCAGTATTTT	CSVDRGTDTQYF
TRBD1	TRBV12-3/TRBV12-4	TRBJ1-2	.	TGTGCCAGCAGCCGGGACAGCTTCTATGGCTACACCTTC	CASSRDSFYGYTF
.	TRBV6-2/TRBV6-3	TRBJ2-1	.	TGTGCCAGCAGTTACGAGGATAAGCGGGAGCAGTTCTTC	CASSYEDKREQFF
.	TRBV7-3	TRBJ1-2	.	TGTGCCAGCAGCTTAATTGAGGGAAAAGTTGTCGATGGCTACACCTTC	CASSLIEGKVVDGYTF
.	TRBV7-2	TRBJ2-3	once	TGTGCCAGCAGCTACGGGGACTCCCAGGATACGCAGTATTTT	CASSYGDSQDTQYF
.	TRBV9	TRBJ1-4	.	TGTGCCAGCAGCGTACAGGGGTCTAATGAAAAACTGTTTTTT	CASSVQGSNEKLFF
.	TRBV18	TRBJ1-1	.	TGTGCCAGCTCACTGGAACAGGGACGTAACACTGAAGCTTTCTTT	CASSLEQGRNTEAFF
TRBD2	TRBV11-2	TRBJ2-1	.	TGTGCCAGCAGCTTAATAGCGGGAGGGGGGGTGAATGAGCAGTTCTTC	CASSLIAGGGVNEQFF
.	TRBV29-1	TRBJ2-7	.	TGCAGCGGGGGAAGTCTTGGAGGCGAGCAGTACTTC	CSGGSLGGEQYF
.	TRBV9	TRBJ2-2	.	TGTGCCAGCAGCGGCAGGGCGAACACCGGGGAGCTGTTTTTT	CASSGRANTGELFF
TRBD2	TRBV3-1/TRBV3-2	TRBJ2-3	.	TGTGCGGCCGGGGGGACCACAGATACGCAGTATTTT	CAAGGTTDTQYF
.	TRBV30	TRBJ1-3	.	TGTGCCTGGAGCAACGGGGGGGGAAACACCATATATTTT	CAWSNGGGNTIYF
TRBD1	TRBV24-1	TRBJ1-4	.	TGTGCCCCAGCACCCGGGACAGCGAATGAAAAACTGTTTTTT	CAPAPGTANEKLFF
.	TRBV7-2	TRBJ2-7	.	TGTGCCAGCAGCGTTTCCAGGTACTACGAGCAGTACTTC	CASSVSRYYEQYF
.	TRBV19	TRBJ2-6	few	TGTGCCAGTAGTAACACCGGGACAACCTTAAACGTCCTGACTTTC	CASSNTGTTLNVLTF
.	TRBV2	TRBJ1-2	.	TGTGCCAGCAGCCTTACAGTGGTCTATGGCTACACCTTC	CASSLTVVYGYTF